These 11 T cell receptor beta chains came from one sample sequenced in a study of CD8+ T cells in alopecia areata. Reverse transcribed after extraction, RNA yielded cDNA as the sequencing template. Generated by immunoSEQ multiplex PCR, the TCRdb table keeps only in-frame clones and is missing some. The sample shows about 140,000 clones, less than 65% of them seen only once. Sequenced input: CD8+ T cells sorted from blood. Source of these receptors: a human donor in good health.

On this clone: Other DNA sequences in the same sample also yield this CDR3. CDR3 sequence (DNA): TGCAGCGTCCCCGGGAGAGCTAACTATGGCTACACCTTC. It yields the protein CSVPGRANYGYTF. V gene TRBV29-1 combines with J gene TRBJ1-2; D uncertain. CDR1 and CDR2 (germline): SQVTM, ANQGSEA. The CDR3 is 13 amino acids. V dropped 6 bases and J dropped 0 bases, with 11 bases sitting between them.

This clone has more than one count but fewer than ten. The chain couples TRBV27 to TRBJ2-7, with TRBD2 as a possible D gene (5 bases). The CDR3 runs to 11 residues. Germline lookup yields CDR1 MNHEY and CDR2 SMNVEV (reference sequence). The ends were cut back, 6 bases at V and 5 bases at J, with 8 bases in the middle. Here the CDR3 DNA reads TGTGCCAGCAGCTCCGGGAACGAGCAGTACTTC. It codes for CASSSGNEQYF.

This clone appeared a few times. The genes are TRBV29-1 and TRBJ2-1; a weak D match, TRBD1 (6 bases). The CDR3 has 14 amino acids. Germline CDR1 and CDR2: SQVTM and ANQGSEA. Between the trimmed V and J ends, which lost 6 bases and 4 bases, there was a span of 16 bases. The CDR3 spells CSVTGQISYNEQFF. As DNA, the CDR3 is TGCAGCGTGACGGGACAAATCTCTTACAATGAGCAGTTCTTC.

This rearrangement joins TRBV29-1 to TRBJ2-2; TRBD1 matches at 7 bases. Germline trimming cut 5 bases from V and 2 bases from J; bases unmatched to any gene: 2. From germline, CDR1 is SQVTM and CDR2 ANQGSEA. CDR3 length: 13 amino acids. The CDR3 sequence is CSVRGRNTGELFF. In DNA, the CDR3 is TGCAGCGTTAGGGGGCGAAACACCGGGGAGCTGTTTTTT.

This chain connects TRBV9 to TRBJ2-1; TRBD2 matches 7 bases. Trimming cost V 0 bases and J 7 bases; bases outside gene matches: 7. CDR1 is SGDLS and CDR2 is YYNGEE in the germline V gene. The CDR3 spans 15 residues. Here the CDR3 reads CASSVDRGGGNEQFF. The CDR3 DNA reads TGTGCCAGCAGCGTAGATCGGGGCGGGGGTAATGAGCAGTTCTTC.

The CDR3 DNA is TGTGCCAGCTCACCACCCGGTCTTCCCGTCACTGAAGCTTTCTTT. It translates to CASSPPGLPVTEAFF. The gene calls are TRBV18 and TRBJ1-1, with D unresolved. The CDR3 length is 15 residues. The germline gives CDR1 KGHSH, CDR2 LQKENI. The V gene lost 0 bases and the J gene lost 4 bases, with 12 bases spanning the gap.

This clone was found a few times. The V call is TRBV29-1, the J call TRBJ1-2, with TRBD1 as a possible D gene (5 bases). The CDR3 sequence is 11 residues long. Germline lookup yields CDR1 SQVTM and CDR2 ANQGSEA. V lost 7 bases and J 4 bases, leaving 10 bases between the germline ends. The CDR3 nucleotides read TGCAGCGGGGCTGACAGCTATGGCTACACCTTC. Its translation is CSGADSYGYTF.

The chain combines TRBV9 with TRBJ2-5; D might be TRBD1 (5 bases). Trimming took off 3 bases at V and 1 base at J, with 10 bases between the two ends. Per the germline V gene, CDR1 is SGDLS and CDR2 is YYNGEE. CDR3 length equals 14 residues. In nucleotides, the CDR3 is TGTGCCAGCAGCGAATACCAGGGCCAAGAGACCCAGTACTTC. This sequence encodes CASSEYQGQETQYF.

The CDR3 bases are TGTGCCACCAGCAGTGCTCGAGTCCGCGAGCAGTACTTC. It encodes CATSSARVREQYF. The V and J genes are TRBV15 and TRBJ2-7, with D hard to call. CDR3 length: 13 residues. With 3 bases removed from V and 6 bases from J, the gap between germline ends came to 12 bases. Germline CDR1 and CDR2: LNHNV and YYDKDF (reference sequence). The full variable domain, its missing parts supplied by reference TRBV15 and TRBJ2-7, is DAMVIQNPRYQVTQFGKPVTLSCSQTLNHNVMYWYQQKSSQAPKLLFHYYDKDFNNEADTPDNFQSRRPNTSFCFLDIRSPGLGDTAMYLCATSSARVREQYFGPGTRLTVT.

V usage is TRBV29-1 and J usage is TRBJ1-2; 7 bases map to TRBD1. Per germline, CDR1 SQVTM and CDR2 ANQGSEA. V lost 7 bases and J lost 2; bases outside the gene matches: 13. The length of the CDR3 is 15 residues. CDR3 protein: CSARRSGQANYGYTF. Here the CDR3 DNA reads TGCAGCGCCCGTAGGTCCGGACAGGCAAACTATGGCTACACCTTC.

This sequence joins TRBV30 and TRBJ2-1, with D perhaps matching TRBD1 or TRBD2 (5 bases each). The germline CDR1 and CDR2 sequences are GTSNPN and SVGIG (reference sequence). With 4 bases removed from V and 7 bases from J, the gap between germline ends came to 17 bases. The CDR3 extends over 14 amino acids. Here the CDR3 reads CAWNSGTRVNEQFF. For the CDR3, the DNA is TGTGCCTGGAACTCGGGAACCAGGGTGAATGAGCAGTTCTTC.